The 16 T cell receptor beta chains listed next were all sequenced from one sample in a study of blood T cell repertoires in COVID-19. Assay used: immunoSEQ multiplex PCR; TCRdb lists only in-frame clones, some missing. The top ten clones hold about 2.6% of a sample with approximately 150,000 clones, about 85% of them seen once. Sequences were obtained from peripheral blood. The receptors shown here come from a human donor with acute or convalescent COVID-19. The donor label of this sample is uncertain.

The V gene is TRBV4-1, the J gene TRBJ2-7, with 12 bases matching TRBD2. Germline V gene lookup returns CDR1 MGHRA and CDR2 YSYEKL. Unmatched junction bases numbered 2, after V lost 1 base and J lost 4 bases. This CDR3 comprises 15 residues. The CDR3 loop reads CASSQGLAGVYEQYV. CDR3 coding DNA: TGCGCCAGCAGCCAAGGACTAGCGGGAGTTTACGAGCAGTACGTC.

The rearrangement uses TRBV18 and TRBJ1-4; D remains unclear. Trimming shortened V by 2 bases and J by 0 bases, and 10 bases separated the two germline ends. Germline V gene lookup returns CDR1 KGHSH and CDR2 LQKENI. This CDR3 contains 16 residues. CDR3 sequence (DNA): TGTGCCAGCTCACCAGTTGTTCTTGCAACTAATGAAAAACTGTTTTTT. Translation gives CASSPVVLATNEKLFF.

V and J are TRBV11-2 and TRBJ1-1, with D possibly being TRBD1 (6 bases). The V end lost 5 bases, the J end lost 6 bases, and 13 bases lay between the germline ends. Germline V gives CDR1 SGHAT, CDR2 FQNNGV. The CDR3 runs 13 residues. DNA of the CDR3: TGTGCCAGCAGCCCCCGACAGGTCTCTGAAGCTTTCTTT. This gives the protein CASSPRQVSEAFF.

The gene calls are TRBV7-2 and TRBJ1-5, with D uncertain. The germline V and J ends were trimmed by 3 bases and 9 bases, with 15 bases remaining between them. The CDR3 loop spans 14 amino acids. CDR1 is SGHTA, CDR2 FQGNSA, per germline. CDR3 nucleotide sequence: TGTGCCAGCAGCTTCGGGAGCCAGATAGGGCCCCAGCATTTT. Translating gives CASSFGSQIGPQHF.

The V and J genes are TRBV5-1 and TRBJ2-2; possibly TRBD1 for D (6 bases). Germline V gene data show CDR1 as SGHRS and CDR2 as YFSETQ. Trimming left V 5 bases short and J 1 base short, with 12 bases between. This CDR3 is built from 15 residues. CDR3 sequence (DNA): TGCGCCAGCAGTCTTATACAGGGGAACACCGGGGAGCTGTTTTTT. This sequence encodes CASSLIQGNTGELFF.

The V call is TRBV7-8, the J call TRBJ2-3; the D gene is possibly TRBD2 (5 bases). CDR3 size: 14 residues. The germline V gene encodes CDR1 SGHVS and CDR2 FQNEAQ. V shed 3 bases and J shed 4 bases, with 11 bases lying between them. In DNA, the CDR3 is TGTGCCAGCAGCTTCAACCTAGCCGCAGATACGCAGTATTTT. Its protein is CASSFNLAADTQYF.

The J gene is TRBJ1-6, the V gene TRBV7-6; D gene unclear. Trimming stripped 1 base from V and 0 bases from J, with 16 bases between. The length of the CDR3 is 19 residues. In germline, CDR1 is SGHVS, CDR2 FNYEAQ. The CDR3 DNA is TGTGCCAGCAGCTTAGTGGTGGGAGTACTAAGCTCCTATAATTCACCCCTCCACTTT. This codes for CASSLVVGVLSSYNSPLHF.

The CDR3 loop reads CASSGEGLSSYNEQFF. DNA for the CDR3: TGTGCCAGCAGTGGGGAGGGGTTGAGCTCCTACAATGAGCAGTTCTTC. V gene TRBV2 combines with J gene TRBJ2-1, with 7 nucleotides matching TRBD2. The CDR3 spans 16 residues. The junction had 6 bases not matched to a gene; V was cut back by 4 bases and J by 0 bases. From germline, CDR1 is SNHLY and CDR2 FYNNEI. The variable domain in full, completed from reference TRBV2 and TRBJ2-1, reads EPEVTQTPSHQVTQMGQEVILRCVPISNHLYFYWYRQILGQKVEFLVSFYNNEISEKSEIFDDQFSVERPDGSNFTLKIRSTKLEDSAMYFCASSGEGLSSYNEQFFGPGTRLTVL.

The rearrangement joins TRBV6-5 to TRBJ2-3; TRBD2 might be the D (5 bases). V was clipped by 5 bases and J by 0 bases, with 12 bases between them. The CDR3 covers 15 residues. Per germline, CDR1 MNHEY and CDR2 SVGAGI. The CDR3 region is CASSRDGVSTDTQYF. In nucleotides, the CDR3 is TGTGCCAGCAGTCGGGATGGTGTGAGCACAGATACGCAGTATTTT.

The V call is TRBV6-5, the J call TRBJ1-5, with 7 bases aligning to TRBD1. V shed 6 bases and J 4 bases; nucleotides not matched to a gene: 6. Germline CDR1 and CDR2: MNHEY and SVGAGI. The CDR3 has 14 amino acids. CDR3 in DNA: TGTGCCAGCAGCCGAGACAGGGAAAATCAGCCCCAGCATTTT. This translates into CASSRDRENQPQHF.

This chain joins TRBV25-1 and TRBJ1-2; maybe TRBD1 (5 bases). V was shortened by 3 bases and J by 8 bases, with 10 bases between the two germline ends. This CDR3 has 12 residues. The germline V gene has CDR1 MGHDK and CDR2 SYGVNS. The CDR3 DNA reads TGTGCCAGCAGTGAGGGACTCAAGGGCTACACCTTC. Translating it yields CASSEGLKGYTF.

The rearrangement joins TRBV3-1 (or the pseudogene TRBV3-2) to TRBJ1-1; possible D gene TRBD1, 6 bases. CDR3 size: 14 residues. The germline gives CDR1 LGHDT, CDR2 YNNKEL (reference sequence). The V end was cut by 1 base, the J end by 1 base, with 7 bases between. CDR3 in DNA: TGTGCCAGCAGCCAAGTCAGGGGGAACACTGAAGCTTTCTTT. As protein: CASSQVRGNTEAFF.

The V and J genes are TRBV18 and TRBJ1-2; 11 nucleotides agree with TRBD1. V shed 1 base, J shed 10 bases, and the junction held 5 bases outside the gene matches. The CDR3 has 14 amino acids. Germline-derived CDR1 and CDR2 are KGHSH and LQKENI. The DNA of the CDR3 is TGTGCCAGCTCACCACAAGGACAGGGGGCTTCCTACACCTTC. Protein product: CASSPQGQGASYTF.

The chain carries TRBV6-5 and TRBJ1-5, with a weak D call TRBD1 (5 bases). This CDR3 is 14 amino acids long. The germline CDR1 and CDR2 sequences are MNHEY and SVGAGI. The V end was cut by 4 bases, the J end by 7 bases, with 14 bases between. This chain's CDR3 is CASSWTRRGQPQHF. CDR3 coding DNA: TGTGCCAGCAGTTGGACCCGGAGGGGCCAGCCCCAGCATTTT.

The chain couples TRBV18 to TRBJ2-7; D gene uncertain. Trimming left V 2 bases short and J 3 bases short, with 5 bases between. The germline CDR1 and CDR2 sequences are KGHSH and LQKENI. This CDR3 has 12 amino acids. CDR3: CASSPSIYEQYF. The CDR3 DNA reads TGTGCCAGCTCACCATCCATCTACGAGCAGTACTTC.

The CDR3 region is CSVSGGGETQYF. The CDR3 region has the DNA TGCAGCGTATCCGGGGGAGGGGAGACCCAGTACTTC. The rearrangement joins TRBV29-1 to TRBJ2-5, with 7 bases identical to TRBD2. The J segment lost 5 bases and the V segment lost 6 bases, leaving 6 bases of the junction unmatched. The germline V gene has CDR1 SQVTM and CDR2 ANQGSEA. This CDR3 comprises 12 residues.